This T cell receptor (beta chain) appears in the sequencing data of a study of CD4 T cells in relation to SARS-CoV-2 and coronaviruses. On the study more broadly: After approximately 10 days of antigen culture, PBMC TCR beta CDR3s were sequenced. Broader study findings: Crossreactivity was assessed only for spike protein, not other viral proteins.

Libraries were prepared by immunoSEQ multiplex PCR; TCRdb keeps only in-frame clonotypes and omits some of them. The repertoire consists of about 20,000 clones, with roughly four fifths occurring once and the leading ten covering about a fifth. This clone was counted only a few times. The antigen is undetermined. CD4+ T cells from unexposed donors were obtained before the COVID-19 pandemic (2011-2018). The cells were cultured for about ten days before CD4+ T cells were isolated. Cells permitting, SARS-CoV-2 S/N and four cold-coronavirus spikes were tested on unexposed-donor CD4+ T cells. Half the medium was replaced with IL-2 medium on days 3 and 7. The sequencing sample was made of CD4+ T cells from PBMCs, cultured in vitro. The receptor was isolated from a human donor in good health.

CDR3 coding DNA: TGCGCCAGCAGCTGGGCGGTGGGCGGGACTACTTCTTCGCAGTTCTTC. Translating it yields CASSWAVGGTTSSQFF. The V call is TRBV5-1, the J call TRBJ2-1; TRBD2 aligns across 7 bases. The CDR3 is 16 residues long. V shed 3 bases and J 12 bases; nucleotides not matched to a gene: 18. Germline lookup yields CDR1 SGHRS and CDR2 YFSETQ.